Sequencing of this TCR beta chain was carried out in a study of cytomegalovirus exposure and HLA in healthy donors (dated by TCRdb to about 2017). As for the study more broadly: An earlier analysis of some 550 of the donors reported roughly 300 Gb of sequence data and 117 million unique TCR beta sequences from 150 million to 200 million T cells. Along with the roughly 670-subject first cohort, a separate validation cohort of approximately 110 different subjects was used. On average, around 240,000 unique TCR beta nucleotide sequences were sequenced per donor among about 400 genotyped donors of the cohort, with 15% to 20% of those sequences being non-productive. HLA typing included class I and class II loci at four-digit resolution. A later genetic analysis used genome-wide SNP genotypes for about 60% of the roughly 700 donors, treating that subset as a discovery cohort. Rather than using new phenotypic data, the later analysis identified candidate immune exposures from TCR beta sequences and from how often those sequences occurred across donors. The study used immunosequencing to profile the T cell repertoires of 600 to 850 subjects and linked those repertoires to cytomegalovirus serostatus. Typing coverage differed by locus: A, B, C, DRB1 and DQB1 were typed in roughly 620-630 donors, DQA1 in around 500, DPA1 in 600 to 610, and DPB1 in around 440. To decide whether each TCR beta V gene segment behaved as functional or pseudogenic, an earlier analysis of some 580 of the donors relied on high-throughput TCR beta sequencing. A later analysis re-examined previously published TCR beta repertoires from just over 650 donors and added high-resolution HLA genotyping to investigate patterns of TCR occurrence. Of the 398 genotyped donors, 81% fell in the genetic ancestry cluster associated with self-reported Caucasian donors. All discovery cohort repertoires had been generated on a single sequencing platform. High-throughput TCR immunosequencing, statistical association of individual TCRs with disease status, and machine learning were combined to predict cytomegalovirus infection status. Because of strong linkage in the cohort, roughly five DR-DQ haplotypes were treated as single units for association and clustering. Roughly 300 gigabases of sequencing data and around 90 million unique TCR sequences made up an early release that covered approximately 700 HLA-typed donors. Alongside the repertoire data, information on donor age, sex, ethnicity and CMV serostatus was compiled. The aim of the study was to test whether cataloging public T cell receptors could identify signatures of past pathogen exposure.

From a lookup of the germline V gene, CDR1 and CDR2 are ENHRY and SYGVKD. The CDR3 has 19 amino acids, counting the end cysteine and phenylalanine. Just the 57-base CDR3 DNA is kept, in frame starting at base 1. V lost 2 bases and J lost 0 bases, and the count of bases not matched to a germline gene is 13. About this clone: This clone's antigen is unknown. No qualities accompany the bases; no much larger clone lies one base away.

The cohort comprised around 690 healthy bone marrow donors. At the time of sampling, all cohort members were nominally healthy, though unrecorded immune exposures were likely present. The donor tested CMV seronegative and was one of the 352 seronegative cohort members. Every donor gave a peripheral blood sample, and the peripheral blood mononuclear cells from that sample were used for TCR beta sequencing. Genomic DNA extraction from the blood cell samples was performed with the Qiagen DNeasy Blood Extraction Kit. Findings and caveats that apply to the study as a whole: A further reported finding was that TCR beta sequences accurately predicted the HLA-A and HLA-B alleles for most subjects in the first cohort. According to a later analysis, parvovirus B19, influenza, CMV and Epstein-Barr virus appeared linked to several top co-occurrence clusters. A total of roughly 160 TCR beta chains were listed by the study as associated with cytomegalovirus. When HLA alleles, especially DR and DQ, strongly co-occurred, attributing TCR associations to individual alleles was difficult. Because counts were too low, approximately 15 rarely observed V segments, including chromosome 9 orphons, were excluded from the earlier analysis of 587 of the donors. Specific HLA alleles were associated with 15,000 to 20,000 TCR beta sequences at a false discovery rate of 0.05 in a later analysis. A later genetic analysis associated a missense DCLRE1C variant with V-gene and J-gene trimming of TCR beta chains, and an independent cohort replicated the association. Because HLA typing was missing for some donors at each locus, association tests included only the typed subset. In a later genetic analysis, fewer N-insertions in productive TCRs were reported among donors in an Asian-associated ancestry cluster than the roughly 670-donor mean. The authors suggested that the approach could potentially be extended to other disease states and immunological phenotypes. Sequencing depth was assumed to be roughly uniform across donors in the presence/absence analyses, though that assumption may not hold. In vitro tests confirmed that three of the cytomegalovirus-associated TCR beta chains recognize cytomegalovirus antigens. Most TCR sequences were observed very rarely across donors, whereas some public TCRs were present in many individuals. In a later analysis, most CMV-associated TCR beta chains were found to appear HLA-restricted, with HLA associations seemingly driven largely by CMV exposure. A cluster of highly shared sequence variants was judged likely to be a technical artifact of the sequencing pipeline. The classifier was reported to diagnose cytomegalovirus status with high specificity and sensitivity in both the original cohort and the validation cohort. A later analysis found that HLA-associated TCR beta chains were more clonally expanded and had lower generation probabilities than equally common non-associated chains. An earlier analysis of 450 to 750 of the donors showed that most TCR beta V segments appeared in productive rearrangements either about 87% or about 30% of the time, which broadly matched IMGT annotations. A later analysis found that TCR association rates varied across HLA loci, with DRB1 alleles showing the most associated TCRs and HLA-C alleles the fewest. Some IMGT-functional V segments, including TRBV6-2 and TRBV6-3, could not be distinguished by the 87-base-pair reads and were therefore excluded. Linkage disequilibrium might explain the correlated functional status among segregating V segments, but an unknown experimental factor could not be ruled out. The only immune exposure information available for the cohort was CMV serostatus. In this cohort, only TCR beta chains were sequenced, and detectable features were limited by the absence of alpha or paired-chain data.

Library method: the immunoSEQ multiplex PCR assay. For the multiplex PCR, a mixture combining 60 forward primers for TCR Vbeta segments and 13 reverse primers for TCR Jbeta segments was used. The CDR3 region of rearranged TCR beta genes was amplified from genomic DNA by a multiplex PCR assay. The amplified TCR beta libraries were sequenced on the Illumina HiSeq System as 87-base-pair reads. The source study handled its data this way. In a later analysis, roughly 80 million unique TCR beta chains were counted across the roughly 670 repertoires, and around 10 million of these chains were shared by at least two donors. To remove PCR and sequencing errors, raw reads were error-corrected and collapsed into unique sequences using a nearest-neighbor algorithm that merged closely related sequences. To assign V, D and J gene segments, CDR3 sequences were aligned to IMGT reference sequences. For a sequence to be retained, at least a six-nucleotide match to both a V gene segment and a J gene segment was required. A rearrangement counted as productive if the CDR3 had no stop codons and remained in frame with V and J, and every other rearrangement counted as non-productive. Following IMGT convention, CDR3 was defined as the stretch from the second conserved V-encoded cysteine up to the conserved J-encoded phenylalanine. The earlier analysis of 550 to 650 of the donors excluded any sequence lacking an unambiguous match to a single V gene segment. In an earlier analysis of 450 to 700 of the donors, V segments were called functional above 56.7% productive rearrangements and were called segregating when the between-donor standard deviation exceeded 5%. To diagnose cytomegalovirus status from the catalog of TCR beta chain sequences, a statistical classification framework was built. V and J gene assignment, in a later analysis, came from comparing TCR nucleotide sequences with IMGT/GENE-DB human TR gene sequences. In a later analysis, CDR3 sequences and most-parsimonious VDJ recombination scenarios were assigned using the TCRdist pipeline. In a later analysis, each TCR beta chain was defined by its CDR3 amino acid sequence together with its V-gene family, and reads without a unique V-gene family were excluded. A later analysis removed several hundred highly shared, low-generation-probability nucleotide sequences to deal with suspected cross-contamination and a sequencing artifact. In a later analysis, a clonal expansion index for each public chain was calculated from normalized within-repertoire ranks of inferred template counts. In a later analysis, generation probabilities were computed using a VDJ recombination model fitted to out-of-frame rearrangements, and the results were checked against IGoR. Hypergeometric tests were used in a later analysis to score TCR-TCR, TCR-HLA and TCR-CMV co-occurrence, with a repertoire-size bias correction applied to the TCR pairs. A later analysis estimated false discovery rates by permuting HLA or CMV assignments 20 times. In a later analysis, co-occurring TCRs were grouped using DBSCAN, with TCRdist sequence similarity added in when clustering inside HLA-allele-positive subsets. Repertoires with fewer than 30,000 or more than 120,000 public chains, plus five repertoires with anomalous nucleotide sharing, were excluded from co-occurrence clustering. Drawn from immuneACCESS, this table holds only the in-frame rearrangements with V and J called that TCRdb kept. Clones are partly lost; checked studies trace under half to an unresolved V gene and leave the rest unexplained. Clone size and the V and J calls come from that table; the DNA yielded D and trimming. This sample comprises some 190,000 clones, 78% of them detected only once. The top ten clones comprise roughly 2.7% of the sample.

This clonotype was sampled from a female donor in good health and CMV-seronegative. The receptor chain draws on TRBV10-3 and TRBJ1-1; TRBD1 aligns with 9 central bases. Material: PBMCs. The DNA is TGTGCCATCAGTGAGCCTCCTGAGGGACAGGGATTATTGAACACTGAAGCTTTCTTT. It codes for CAISEPPEGQGLLNTEAFF.